These 6 T cell receptor delta chains were sequenced from one sample in a study of gammadelta T cells in human blood. TCRdb redid clone calling on the RT-PCR reads using CATT. The sample lists approximately 1,200 delta-chain clones, around 48% occurring once. The specimen was Vgamma9Vdelta2 gamma-delta T cells from adult blood. These receptors originate from a human donor.

The table lists this clone with a few counts. A read error is likely here: a far larger clone is one base away. The identical CDR3 is also encoded by other nucleotide sequences in the sample. V usage is TRDV2 and J usage is TRDJ1; a possible D gene is TRDD3 (5 bases). This CDR3 is built from 14 residues. From germline, CDR1 is GEAIGNYY and CDR2 EKD. The CDR3 coding sequence is TGTGCTTGTGACACCGTTGGGGCCCTCGATAAACTCATCTTT. Its translation is CACDTVGALDKLIF.

Worth noting for this clone: A far larger clone is only one base removed, so a read error is likely. The sample has other DNA sequences that encode this CDR3 too. The chain has TRDV2 and TRDJ1; the D gene is possibly TRDD3 (10 bases). The length of the CDR3 is 21 residues. From germline, CDR1 is GEAIGNYY and CDR2 EKD. This CDR3 is CACASLPTSTGGFGETDKLIF. In DNA, the CDR3 is TGTGCCTGTGCATCCCTTCCTACGTCTACTGGGGGATTCGGGGAGACCGATAAGCTCATCTTT.

This clone qualifies as large. This sequence joins TRDV2 and TRDJ1; no definite D call. The CDR3 covers 22 residues. Deletions cut 0 bases from V and 3 bases from J, with 34 bases between. CDR1 and CDR2 from the germline V gene are GEAIGNYY and EKD. CDR3 coding DNA: TGTGCCTGTGACACCGTCGCATTGATGGAGAATGTCGCCGGCCGGAGGGCCGATAAACTCATCTTT. It codes for CACDTVALMENVAGRRADKLIF.

This clone ranks as large. The sample holds other DNA sequences that translate to the same CDR3. The rearrangement joins TRDV2 to TRDJ1, with 9 bases that match TRDD3. This CDR3 has 16 amino acids. CDR1 GEAIGNYY and CDR2 EKD come from the germline V gene. V trimming: 3 bases; J trimming: 2 bases; junction bases outside the gene matches: 9. CDR3: CACDPLGDSLTDKLIF. CDR3 coding DNA: TGTGCCTGTGACCCTCTGGGGGATTCGCTTACCGATAAACTCATCTTT.

With regard to this clone: A far larger clone differs by one base, so this is likely a read error. V usage is TRDV2 and J usage is TRDJ1; perhaps TRDD3 as D (6 bases). V lost 0 bases and J lost 4, with 8 bases in between. Germline lookup yields CDR1 GEAIGNYY and CDR2 EKD. The CDR3 spans 13 residues. CDR3: CACDTWGDDKLIF. Here the CDR3 DNA reads TGTGCCTGTGACACCTGGGGGGACGATAAACTCATCTTT.

In its sample, this clone ranks as medium-sized. The chain is built from TRDV2 and TRDJ1; 13 bases line up with TRDD3. CDR1 GEAIGNYY and CDR2 EKD come from the germline V gene. With V trimmed by 4 bases and J by 1 base, 14 bases remained unmatched. This CDR3 region has 19 residues. Here the CDR3 DNA reads TGTGCCTGTGATCACGTACTGGGGGATACGCGTCATTCCACCGATAAACTCATCTTT. Translating gives CACDHVLGDTRHSTDKLIF.